This T cell receptor beta chain was sequenced in a study of T-cell reconstitution after alpha-beta-depleted transplantation in children. The TCRbeta library incorporated unique molecular identifiers. In TCRdb, the PCR reads were re-called with MiXCR into one record per CDR3 protein. This table has around 200,000 distinct CDR3 sequences, approximately 17% appearing once. Remarks on this clonotype: The antigen is undetermined.

Germline lookup yields CDR1 DFQATT and CDR2 SNEGSKA (reference sequence). The CDR3 consists of 14 residues. The V gene end was trimmed by 6 bases and the J gene end by 0 bases; junction bases not matched to a gene: 5. Study-level findings and limits: Reports say that about two months after transplant, the alpha-beta T cells came out of several hundred graft clones that had expanded. T-cell counts and diversity at one year post-transplant came mainly from newly produced T cells. Surviving recipient T cells and thymic progenitors produced the high day-60 TCRbeta diversity seen in some patients.

Sample: PBMCs, mostly from graft donor cells, taken 360 days after TCRalphabeta/CD19-depleted stem cell transplant. This receptor was obtained from a male patient under 10 years old who had a stem cell transplant for acute lymphoblastic leukemia, so the T cells may come from the graft donor. V usage is TRBV20-1 and J usage is TRBJ2-1; TRBD1 agrees at 7 bases. The CDR3 DNA reads as TGCAGTGCCGTAGGGGACAGCTCCTACAATGAGCAGTTCTTC. This codes for CSAVGDSSYNEQFF.